This T cell receptor (beta chain) derives from a study of blood T cell repertoires in COVID-19. The CDR3 covers 16 residues. With V trimmed by 0 bases and J by 15 bases, 14 bases remained unmatched. Germline V gene sequence: CDR1 LGHNA, CDR2 YNFKEQ. TCRdb keeps only in-frame clones here, not all; method: immunoSEQ multiplex PCR. The repertoire consists of about 70,000 clones, with about 84% occurring once and the leading ten covering about 1.9%. Sequenced material: peripheral blood. The chain combines TRBV4-2 with TRBJ2-1, with 10 bases aligning to TRBD2. The TCR sequence derives from a woman aged 55-69 years with acute or convalescent COVID-19. The CDR3: CASSQDPSGGANKWFF. The CDR3 DNA reads as TGTGCCAGCAGCCAAGATCCCAGCGGGGGGGCCAACAAGTGGTTCTTC.